One sample yielded the 21 T cell receptor beta chains listed below, sequenced in a study of OX40 agonist ivuxolimab in advanced cancers. The library was made by the immunoSEQ multiplex PCR assay. The immuneACCESS repertoire file appears here via TCRdb, limited to in-frame rearrangements. These files lack a portion of the clones; in checked studies, under half of the deficit traces to unresolved V genes, and the cause of the others is not known. Here the sample has about 61,000 clones; roughly nine tenths occur a single time. Of the sample, roughly a sixth is held by the ten largest clones. The sample in question was CD4+ or CD8+ T cells sorted from blood, obtained in a trial of the OX40 agonist ivuxolimab. The source of these receptors is an adult with an advanced solid tumor such as melanoma, head and neck, liver or kidney cancer.

J is TRBJ2-5 and V is TRBV6-1, with D perhaps matching TRBD1 (6 bases). With 6 bases removed from V and 3 bases from J, the gap between germline ends came to 8 bases. The CDR3 covers 12 residues. The germline gives CDR1 MNHNS, CDR2 SASEGT. Here the CDR3 DNA reads TGTGCCAGCAGGGACAGAAAAGAGACCCAGTACTTC. Encoded protein: CASRDRKETQYF.

The V call is TRBV5-6, the J call TRBJ2-7, with 9 nucleotides matching TRBD1. With 2 bases clipped from V and 1 base from J, the junction kept 13 bases outside the gene matches. From germline, CDR1 is SGHDT and CDR2 YYEEEE. The CDR3 loop spans 18 amino acids. The CDR3 here is CASSFPWTGEYGSYEQYF. The CDR3, as DNA: TGTGCCAGCAGCTTTCCCTGGACAGGGGAATATGGGTCCTACGAGCAGTACTTC.

This chain uses TRBV28 with TRBJ2-7, with 7 bases that match TRBD1. This CDR3 spans 13 amino acids. Germline CDR1 MDHEN, CDR2 SYDVKM. Trimming took 10 bases from V and 2 from J; bases not matched to a gene: 8. CDR3 in amino acids: CATHRDSPYEQYF. In DNA form, the CDR3 reads TGTGCCACCCACCGGGACAGTCCCTACGAGCAGTACTTC.

This clone was counted once. This rearrangement joins TRBV27 to TRBJ1-1; 8 nucleotides line up with TRBD1. Per germline, CDR1 MNHEY and CDR2 SMNVEV (reference sequence). V was clipped by 7 bases and J by 0 bases; unmatched bases: 7. CDR3 length equals 15 residues. CDR3 DNA sequence: TGTGCCAGCACCTGGGGGACAGGCTTGAACACTGAAGCTTTCTTT. Its protein product is CASTWGTGLNTEAFF.

The V gene is TRBV1, the J gene TRBJ1-5; the table's D gene call, TRBD1, was not cross checked with the DNA. TRBV1 is a known pseudogene. The CDR3 extends over 16 amino acids. The CDR3 loop is CTSSQAEQGGLQPQHF. Here the CDR3 DNA reads TGCACCAGCAGCCAAGCTGAACAGGGGGGTCTTCAGCCCCAGCATTTT.

The chain employs TRBV9 and TRBJ1-2; D may be TRBD1 (5 bases). Trimming took 2 bases from V and 4 from J, leaving 15 bases between them. Germline loops: CDR1 SGDLS, CDR2 YYNGEE. The CDR3 is 15 amino acids. Here the CDR3 DNA reads TGTGCCAGCAGCGTTTCCGGGGCCAGTGGCTATGGCTACACCTTC. This sequence encodes CASSVSGASGYGYTF.

The V and J genes are TRBV6-5 and TRBJ1-1; D not certain. CDR3 length: 14 residues. Germline assignment: CDR1 MNHEY and CDR2 SVGAGI. Trimming pared 3 bases from V and 1 base from J, leaving 9 bases between. CDR3 coding DNA: TGTGCCAGCAGTTATGGCTTGAGGAACACTGAAGCTTTCTTT. Encoded protein: CASSYGLRNTEAFF.

The chain combines TRBV10-2 with TRBJ1-5; 7 nucleotides align to TRBD1. This CDR3 spans 15 amino acids. The J segment lost 0 bases and the V segment lost 2 bases, leaving 1 base of the junction unmatched. Germline loops: CDR1 WSHSY, CDR2 SAAADI. The CDR3: CASSEPGGSNQPQHF. As DNA, the CDR3 is TGCGCCAGCAGTGAGCCAGGGGGTAGCAATCAGCCCCAGCATTTT.

The CDR3 DNA follows: TGTGCCAGCAACGAAATCTACGAGCAGTACTTC. It specifies CASNEIYEQYF. This chain joins TRBV6-1 and TRBJ2-7; no reliable D call. This CDR3 region has 11 residues. Trimming removed 7 bases from V and 3 bases from J, with 7 bases in between. In germline, CDR1 is MNHNS, CDR2 SASEGT.

The chain couples TRBV9 to TRBJ2-7; D possibly corresponds to TRBD1 (5 bases). CDR1 SGDLS and CDR2 YYNGEE come from the germline V gene. The CDR3 is 15 residues long. Trimming pared 1 base from V and 9 bases from J, leaving 20 bases between. This CDR3 is CASSVSNGAGQGQYF. In DNA, the CDR3 is TGTGCCAGCAGCGTATCAAATGGGGCAGGGCAGGGGCAGTACTTC. Full variable domain (outside the CDR3, taken from reference TRBV9 and TRBJ2-7): DSGVTQTPKHLITATGQRVTLRCSPRSGDLSVYWYQQSLDQGLQFLIQYYNGEERAKGNILERFSAQQFPDLHSELNLSSLELGDSALYFCASSVSNGAGQGQYFGPGTRLTVT.

The chain couples TRBV30 to TRBJ1-1; 12 nucleotides agree with TRBD1. This CDR3 comprises 14 residues. Germline lookup yields CDR1 GTSNPN and CDR2 SVGIG (reference sequence). With V trimmed by 0 bases and J by 5 bases, 1 base remained unmatched. This chain's CDR3 is CAWSVGQGATEAFF. In nucleotides, the CDR3 is TGTGCCTGGAGTGTGGGACAGGGGGCGACTGAAGCTTTCTTT.

This rearrangement joins TRBV19 to TRBJ2-1; 10 bases fit TRBD2. Trimming at V came to 1 base and at J to 5 bases, leaving 5 bases not matched to a gene. This CDR3 has 16 amino acids. CDR1 is LNHDA, CDR2 SQIVND, per germline (reference sequence). CDR3 sequence reads: CASSIGGLAGDNEQFF. The CDR3, as DNA: TGTGCCAGTAGTATAGGAGGCCTAGCGGGGGACAATGAGCAGTTCTTC.

V usage is TRBV2 and J usage is TRBJ1-2; D gene uncertain. This CDR3 has 12 amino acids. Trimming shortened V by 2 bases and J by 5 bases, and 6 bases separated the two germline ends. CDR1 is SNHLY and CDR2 is FYNNEI in the germline V gene. Here the CDR3 DNA reads TGTGCCAGCAGTGAACGTTATTATGGCTACACCTTC. It codes for CASSERYYGYTF. The whole variable domain, remainder taken from reference TRBV2 and TRBJ1-2, is EPEVTQTPSHQVTQMGQEVILRCVPISNHLYFYWYRQILGQKVEFLVSFYNNEISEKSEIFDDQFSVERPDGSNFTLKIRSTKLEDSAMYFCASSERYYGYTFGSGTRLTVV.

The chain employs TRBV4-1 and TRBJ1-1; unclear D gene. CDR1 is MGHRA and CDR2 is YSYEKL in the germline V gene. This CDR3 has 15 residues. Trimming took off 0 bases at V and 0 bases at J, with 8 bases between the two ends. The CDR3 bases are TGCGCCAGCAGCCAAGAAGGAGGGATGAACACTGAAGCTTTCTTT. It codes for CASSQEGGMNTEAFF.

The V gene is TRBV5-4, the J gene TRBJ2-5; 9 nucleotides match TRBD2. Germline V gives CDR1 SGHNT, CDR2 YYREEE (reference sequence). The CDR3 spans 15 residues. After removal of 4 bases from V and 5 bases from J, the junction contained 9 bases not matched to a gene. The CDR3 sequence: CASSRPSGGLETQYF. In nucleotides, the CDR3 is TGTGCCAGCAGCCGACCCAGCGGGGGGTTGGAGACCCAGTACTTC.

This clone was detected ten times or more. The gene calls are TRBV7-9 and TRBJ2-7; D is perhaps TRBD1 or TRBD2 (7 bases each). The V end lost 11 bases, the J end lost 7 bases, and 18 bases lay between the germline ends. This CDR3 contains 12 residues. The germline CDR1 and CDR2 sequences are SEHNR and FQNEAQ (reference sequence). The CDR3 reads CACGQEGLEQYF. CDR3 nucleotides: TGTGCCTGCGGACAGGAGGGACTAGAGCAGTACTTC. Combining the CDR3 with reference TRBV7-9 and TRBJ2-7 gives the whole variable domain DTGVSQNPRHKITKRGQNVTFRCDPISEHNRLYWYRQTLGQGPEFLTYFQNEAQLEKSRLLSDRFSAERPKGSFSTLEIQRTEQGDSAMYLCACGQEGLEQYFGPGTRLTVT.

The chain is built from TRBV19 and TRBJ1-5, with D possibly TRBD1 on 6 matching bases. Germline CDR1 reads LNHDA; CDR2 reads SQIVND (reference sequence). CDR3 length: 14 amino acids. Trimming shortened V by 5 bases and J by 4 bases, and 12 bases separated the two germline ends. CDR3 in DNA: TGTGCCAGTAGTTGGGACACCCGAAATCAGCCCCAGCATTTT. This sequence encodes CASSWDTRNQPQHF.

For the CDR3, the DNA is TGTGCCAGTAGCCTGACAGGGATGAACACTGAAGCTTTCTTT. Its protein product is CASSLTGMNTEAFF. This rearrangement joins TRBV19 to TRBJ1-1; TRBD1 matches at 7 bases. The CDR3 runs to 14 residues. CDR1 is LNHDA and CDR2 is SQIVND in the germline V gene (reference sequence). The ends lost 6 bases at V and 0 bases at J; junction bases unmatched: 4.

V is TRBV11-3 and J is TRBJ2-7; 9 bases map to TRBD1. The CDR3 is 13 amino acids. The V gene end was trimmed by 4 bases and the J gene end by 8 bases; junction bases not matched to a gene: 6. Germline V gives CDR1 SGHNT, CDR2 YENEEA. The CDR3 sequence is CASSSGTGSQQYF. The CDR3 nucleotides are TGTGCCAGCAGCTCCGGGACAGGGTCTCAGCAGTACTTC.

The chain joins TRBV6-6 to TRBJ2-3, with D perhaps given as TRBD1 or TRBD2 (5 bases each). This CDR3 spans 14 amino acids. Germline assignment: CDR1 MNHNY and CDR2 SVGAGI (reference sequence). V was shortened by 1 base and J by 0 bases, with 5 bases between the two germline ends. Here the CDR3 reads CASSYWDSTDTQYF. For the CDR3, the DNA is TGTGCCAGCAGTTACTGGGACAGCACAGATACGCAGTATTTT.

The V call is TRBV29-1, the J call TRBJ1-2; TRBD1 agrees at 10 bases. This CDR3 contains 12 residues. V lost 5 bases and J lost 8; bases outside the gene matches: 5. CDR1 and CDR2 from the germline V gene are SQVTM and ANQGSEA. The CDR3 bases are TGCAGCGTTCCGACAGGGGGCGAAGGCTACACCTTC. Protein sequence: CSVPTGGEGYTF.